The rows below give T cell receptor beta chains drawn from one sample of a study of blood T cell repertoires in COVID-19. Here immunoSEQ multiplex PCR was the method, and the copy in TCRdb shows in-frame clones only, minus some. The table has about 100,000 clones, about 88% seen once. The sequencing sample was made of peripheral blood. The source of these receptors is a woman aged 55-69 years with acute or convalescent COVID-19. Both conserved end residues are part of each CDR3. D genes are given only for firm matches. The listing skips clone size in some rows; elsewhere it reads once, few, many or a size class.

once TRBD1 TRBJ1-4 TRBV4-2 CASSQHRQGAQEKLFF TGTGCCAGCAGCCAACATCGACAGGGGGCCCAGGAAAAACTGTTTTTT
- - TRBJ1-6 TRBV27 CASSFRTEEGSPLHF TGTGCCAGCAGTTTTAGGACAGAAGAAGGTTCACCCCTCCACTTT
- TRBD1 TRBJ1-2 TRBV3-1/TRBV3-2 CASSQSRDRVDLHDYGYTF TGTGCCAGCAGCCAGAGCCGGGACAGGGTAGATCTACACGACTATGGCTACACCTTC
- - TRBJ1-2 TRBV30 CAWKARVGYTF TGTGCCTGGAAGGCGAGGGTTGGCTACACCTTC
- - TRBJ2-1 TRBV6-5 CASKEGGGAWNEQFF TGTGCCAGCAAAGAGGGAGGGGGGGCCTGGAATGAGCAGTTCTTC
- - TRBJ1-5 TRBV12-3/TRBV12-4 CASSWARQPQHF TGTGCCAGCAGTTGGGCCAGACAGCCCCAGCATTTT
- TRBD2 TRBJ2-1 TRBV9 CASSVSGGLLYNEQFF TGTGCCAGCAGCGTTAGCGGGGGGCTTCTCTACAATGAGCAGTTCTTC
- TRBD1 TRBJ2-7 TRBV28 CASRTGGYVYEQYF TGTGCCAGCAGGACAGGGGGCTATGTATACGAGCAGTACTTC
- TRBD1 TRBJ1-2 TRBV30 CAWSVQGAYGYTF TGTGCCTGGAGTGTACAGGGGGCCTATGGCTACACCTTC
few - TRBJ2-2 TRBV7-3 CASSFGSNTGELFF TGTGCCAGCAGCTTCGGGTCGAACACCGGGGAGCTGTTTTTT
- - TRBJ2-3 TRBV6-2/TRBV6-3 CASSYWDLRKGTDTQYF TGTGCCAGCAGTTACTGGGACTTGCGAAAGGGTACAGATACGCAGTATTTT
- - TRBJ1-5 TRBV7-9 CASSLSDSEGGIQPQHF TGTGCCAGCAGCTTATCCGACAGTGAAGGCGGAATTCAGCCCCAGCATTTT
- TRBD1 TRBJ2-2 TRBV2 CASSTGTGNTGELFF TGTGCCAGCAGTACCGGGACAGGGAACACCGGGGAGCTGTTTTTT
- - TRBJ2-1 TRBV9 CASSLGLAGQNEQFF TGTGCCAGCAGCCTAGGACTGGCGGGGCAAAATGAGCAGTTCTTC
- TRBD1 TRBJ1-5 TRBV6-5 CASGRQGNQPQHF TGTGCCAGCGGTAGACAGGGAAATCAGCCCCAGCATTTT
- TRBD2 TRBJ2-1 TRBV10-3 CAISVAGGPVEQFF TGTGCCATCAGTGTGGCGGGGGGGCCGGTTGAGCAGTTCTTC
- TRBD1 TRBJ1-3 TRBV4-1 CASSLIGGRGSGNTIYF TGCGCCAGCAGCCTAATCGGCGGCAGGGGGTCTGGAAACACCATATATTTT
- TRBD2 TRBJ2-1 TRBV4-2 CASSQGLAGNNEQFF TGTGCCAGCAGCCAAGGTCTAGCGGGGAACAATGAGCAGTTCTTC
- - TRBJ1-5 TRBV2 CASSEARLHNQPQHF TGTGCCAGCAGTGAAGCGCGTTTGCACAATCAGCCCCAGCATTTT
few - TRBJ2-7 TRBV5-1 CASRRGYEQYF TGCGCCAGCCGCCGGGGGTACGAGCAGTACTTC
once - TRBJ1-5 TRBV21-1 CASSKGITGVLDQPQHF TGTGCCAGCAGCAAGGGGATAACAGGGGTCTTGGATCAGCCCCAGCATTTT
few TRBD1 TRBJ1-5 TRBV27 CASSLTGGLQPQHF TGTGCCAGCAGTTTAACAGGGGGTCTGCAGCCCCAGCATTTT
- - TRBJ1-2 TRBV3-1/TRBV3-2 CASSPILTQGDYGYTF TGTGCCAGCAGCCCAATCTTAACCCAGGGCGACTATGGCTACACCTTC
- - TRBJ1-4 TRBV11-2 CASSLRGSNEKLFF TGTGCCAGCAGTCTCAGGGGTTCTAATGAAAAACTGTTTTTT
- - TRBJ2-5 TRBV29-1 CSAQFPGARETQYF TGCAGCGCTCAGTTCCCAGGGGCCCGGGAGACCCAGTACTTC
- - TRBJ2-7 TRBV11-3 CASSLTRTSYEQYF TGTGCCAGCAGCCTGACTCGAACCTCCTACGAGCAGTACTTC
- TRBD1 TRBJ1-1 TRBV18 CASSPLQGDTYTEAFF TGTGCCAGCTCACCACTGCAGGGGGACACTTACACTGAAGCTTTCTTT
- TRBD1 TRBJ2-3 TRBV24-1 CATSDLGTDTDTQYF TGTGCCACCAGTGACCTCGGGACAGACACAGATACGCAGTATTTT
- - TRBJ1-2 TRBV6-4 CASRGLYGYTF TGTGCCAGCAGGGGGCTGTATGGCTACACCTTC
few - TRBJ1-2 TRBV4-1 CASGAQGYGYTF TGCGCCAGCGGCGCGCAGGGCTATGGCTACACCTTC
- - TRBJ1-6 TRBV6-2/TRBV6-3 CASSPRTNSPLHF TGTGCCAGCAGTCCCCGAACAAATTCACCCCTCCACTTT